The 24 T cell receptor beta chains given below trace back to one sample, sequenced in a study of blood T cell repertoires in COVID-19. Using immunoSEQ multiplex PCR, the repertoire was profiled, and TCRdb retains in-frame clones only, with some absent. This sample has about 190,000 clones, with about nine tenths found just once. Sequenced sample: peripheral blood. The receptors derive from a woman younger than 45 with acute or convalescent COVID-19.

The gene calls are TRBV20-1 and TRBJ2-5; no firm D call. CDR3 size: 11 residues. In germline, CDR1 is DFQATT, CDR2 SNEGSKA (reference sequence). V was clipped by 8 bases and J by 2 bases, with 9 bases between them. CDR3 loop: CSIEWQETQYF. In DNA form, the CDR3 reads TGCAGTATTGAGTGGCAAGAGACCCAGTACTTC.

This clone was observed a handful of times. The rearrangement joins TRBV11-3 to TRBJ2-1, with D tentatively TRBD2 (6 bases). V shed 5 bases and J shed 5 bases, with 16 bases lying between them. The germline CDR1 and CDR2 sequences are SGHNT and YENEEA. The CDR3 spans 15 residues. CDR3 loop: CASSPTGLLHNEQFF. CDR3 nucleotides: TGTGCCAGCAGCCCTACGGGACTTCTCCACAATGAGCAGTTCTTC.

The chain links TRBV2 to TRBJ2-1; D ambiguous. V gave up 7 bases and J gave up 8 bases, with 6 bases separating them. CDR3 length: 10 amino acids. Per germline, CDR1 SNHLY and CDR2 FYNNEI. This CDR3 reads CASNQDEQFF. The CDR3 region has the DNA TGTGCCAGCAATCAGGATGAGCAGTTCTTC.

This clone was counted between two and nine times. V and J are TRBV5-5 and TRBJ1-1, with 7 bases lining up with TRBD1. Unmatched junction bases numbered 4, after V lost 4 bases and J lost 4 bases. The CDR3 contains 13 residues. Germline V lookup: CDR1 SGHKS, CDR2 YYEKEE (reference sequence). This CDR3 is CASSPGDSTEAFF. The CDR3 DNA follows: TGTGCCAGCAGCCCGGGGGACAGCACTGAAGCTTTCTTT.

The CDR3 region is CASSLGGQETQYF. The CDR3 DNA follows: TGTGCCAGCAGCTTGGGCGGCCAAGAGACCCAGTACTTC. The rearrangement joins TRBV5-6 to TRBJ2-5; D remains unclear. Germline V lookup: CDR1 SGHDT, CDR2 YYEEEE. Trimming removed 0 bases from V and 1 base from J, with 4 bases in between. CDR3 size: 13 residues.

This clone was counted a single time. The rearrangement joins TRBV11-3 to TRBJ2-3; D unresolved. Germline V lookup: CDR1 SGHNT, CDR2 YENEEA. V gave up 3 bases and J gave up 1 base, with 8 bases separating them. The CDR3 covers 14 residues. CDR3 nucleotide sequence: TGTGCCAGCAGCTTGGCTAGTGGCACAGATACGCAGTATTTT. Translation: CASSLASGTDTQYF.

The V and J genes are TRBV30 and TRBJ2-1, with 9 bases identical to TRBD2. This CDR3 is 18 amino acids long. Germline V gives CDR1 GTSNPN, CDR2 SVGIG (reference sequence). Trimming took 0 bases from V and 7 from J; bases not matched to a gene: 16. The CDR3 loop is CAWSVRLAGEAKRNEQFF. CDR3 DNA sequence: TGTGCCTGGAGTGTACGGTTAGCGGGAGAGGCGAAGCGGAATGAGCAGTTCTTC.

V gene TRBV6-6 combines with J gene TRBJ1-2; no clear D gene. The germline gives CDR1 MNHNY, CDR2 SVGAGI (reference sequence). The CDR3 has 12 residues. V lost 4 bases, J lost 3 bases, and 6 bases lay in between. CDR3 sequence (DNA): TGTGCCAGCAGTTGGGCAGACTATGGCTACACCTTC. It translates to CASSWADYGYTF.

This clone was seen only once. CDR3 protein: CASSLEGGNEQYF. In nucleotides, the CDR3 is TGTGCCAGCAGCTTAGAGGGGGGGAACGAGCAGTACTTC. The J gene is TRBJ2-7, the V gene TRBV11-2, with 7 bases aligning to TRBD2. V shed 0 bases and J 5 bases; nucleotides not matched to a gene: 1. CDR1 and CDR2 from the germline V gene are SGHAT and FQNNGV. The CDR3 extends over 13 amino acids.

This clone has only a few counts. The gene calls are TRBV5-1 and TRBJ1-3; weak D call: TRBD1 (6 bases). In germline, CDR1 is SGHRS, CDR2 YFSETQ. CDR3 length: 16 residues. Trimming removed 4 bases from V and 0 bases from J, with 14 bases in between. CDR3 DNA sequence: TGCGCCAGCAGCACCGCCGGGACAATCTCTGGAAACACCATATATTTT. This translates into CASSTAGTISGNTIYF.

This chain links TRBV21-1 with TRBJ1-5. TRBV21-1 counts as a pseudogene. The CDR3 runs 15 residues. The chain's CDR3 is CASSKGRGSRQPQHF. The CDR3 bases are TGTGCCAGCAGCAAAGGCAGAGGGTCGCGCCAGCCCCAGCATTTT.

This clone was counted a single time. This chain links TRBV10-3 with TRBJ2-5; 7 bases are shared with TRBD1. V lost 0 bases to trimming and J lost 7 bases; unmatched junction nucleotides: 2. The CDR3 runs to 13 residues. Germline-derived CDR1 and CDR2 are ENHRY and SYGVKD. CDR3 nucleotide sequence: TGTGCCATCAGTGAGTCAGCAGGGGGGACCCAGTACTTC. Protein: CAISESAGGTQYF.

The chain recombines TRBV11-2 with TRBJ2-3; D possibly corresponds to TRBD2 (6 bases). Between the trimmed V and J ends, which lost 1 base and 5 bases, there was a span of 13 bases. This CDR3 region has 15 residues. Germline V CDR1 and CDR2: SGHAT, FQNNGV. CDR3 coding DNA: TGTGCCAGCAGCTTAGTGTATCCCGGGAGAGATACGCAGTATTTT. Protein product: CASSLVYPGRDTQYF.

The rearrangement uses TRBV13 and TRBJ2-6; D is ambiguous. V gave up 5 bases and J gave up 4 bases, with 6 bases separating them. Germline V CDR1 and CDR2: PRHDT, FYEKMQ (reference sequence). CDR3 length equals 13 residues. The DNA for the CDR3 is TGTGCCAGCAGCCCCCCGGGGGCCAACGTCCTGACTTTC. Translation: CASSPPGANVLTF.

This clone was detected a few times. The chain employs TRBV3-1 (or the pseudogene TRBV3-2) and TRBJ1-1; possibly TRBD1 for D (6 bases). Germline loops: CDR1 LGHDT, CDR2 YNNKEL (reference sequence). CDR3 size: 14 residues. Trimming pared 3 bases from V and 12 bases from J, leaving 20 bases between. The CDR3 nucleotides read TGTGCCAGCAGCCAGTTCGGGGACACCCTTTCCTCTTTCTTT. The encoded protein is CASSQFGDTLSSFF.

The DNA for the CDR3 is TGCAGTGCCCGGGTCTTCTACGAGCAGTACTTC. It translates to CSARVFYEQYF. The rearrangement joins TRBV20-1 to TRBJ2-7; no definite D call. The germline CDR1 and CDR2 sequences are DFQATT and SNEGSKA (reference sequence). This CDR3 comprises 11 residues. V was clipped by 6 bases and J by 3 bases, with 9 bases between them.

The V call is TRBV11-3, the J call TRBJ2-7; 8 bases map to TRBD2. Trimming took 0 bases from V and 3 from J; bases not matched to a gene: 4. The CDR3 consists of 15 residues. Germline lookup yields CDR1 SGHNT and CDR2 YENEEA. This CDR3 is CASSLESLAVYEQYF. For the CDR3, the DNA is TGTGCCAGCAGCTTAGAGTCACTAGCGGTCTACGAGCAGTACTTC.

A single count supports this clone. DNA of the CDR3: TGTGCCAGCAGCTTAGACGGTCAGCCCCAGCATTTT. Its protein product is CASSLDGQPQHF. This sequence joins TRBV11-2 and TRBJ1-5, with D unresolved. The CDR3 runs 12 residues. V was cut by 0 bases and J by 6 bases, with 3 bases left in between. CDR1 and CDR2 (germline): SGHAT, FQNNGV.

The J gene is TRBJ1-1, the V gene TRBV5-1; tentatively, D is TRBD1 (5 bases). Trimming removed 3 bases at V and 7 bases at J, with 13 bases between. The germline V gene has CDR1 SGHRS and CDR2 YFSETQ. The CDR3 runs 13 residues. CDR3 DNA: TGCGCCAGCAGCTGGACCGACCAGGGTGAAGCTTTCTTT. It encodes CASSWTDQGEAFF.

This chain links TRBV5-1 with TRBJ1-4, with D tentatively TRBD1 (5 bases). Germline CDR1 reads SGHRS; CDR2 reads YFSETQ. The CDR3 has 13 amino acids. Trimming shortened V by 4 bases and J by 4 bases, and 8 bases separated the two germline ends. The CDR3 spells CASSPGVNEKLFF. CDR3 in DNA: TGCGCCAGCAGCCCGGGGGTTAATGAAAAACTGTTTTTT.

This sequence joins TRBV2 and TRBJ1-6; TRBD1 matches at 7 bases. There are 13 residues in the CDR3. J gave up 6 bases and V 7 bases, and 3 bases lay outside the gene matches. Germline assignment: CDR1 SNHLY and CDR2 FYNNEI. Here the CDR3 reads CASTQGVNSPLHF. In DNA form, the CDR3 reads TGTGCCAGCACTCAGGGGGTTAATTCACCCCTCCACTTT.

The chain couples TRBV6-6 to TRBJ1-2; D unresolved. CDR1 and CDR2 (germline): MNHNY, SVGAGI (reference sequence). Trimming pared 7 bases from V and 8 bases from J, leaving 17 bases between. The CDR3 loop spans 13 amino acids. The CDR3 sequence is CASIPLGRAGYTF. CDR3 nucleotides: TGTGCCAGCATCCCCCTCGGGAGGGCAGGCTACACCTTC.

Written as DNA, the CDR3 is TGTGCCAGCAGTTCGTACACAGATACGCAGTATTTT. It yields the protein CASSSYTDTQYF. V is TRBV11-2 and J is TRBJ2-3; D remains ambiguous. Germline V gene data show CDR1 as SGHAT and CDR2 as FQNNGV. V lost 6 bases and J lost 2, with 6 bases in between. The CDR3 contains 12 residues.

The J gene is TRBJ1-6, the V gene TRBV5-4, with 7 bases matching TRBD1. J lost 10 bases, V lost 0 bases, and 10 bases had no gene match. Germline V lookup: CDR1 SGHNT, CDR2 YYREEE (reference sequence). The CDR3 is made up of 16 amino acids. In DNA, the CDR3 is TGTGCCAGCAGCTTGGTGGGGCAGGGGGTAAAGTCACCCCTCCACTTT. Translated: CASSLVGQGVKSPLHF.